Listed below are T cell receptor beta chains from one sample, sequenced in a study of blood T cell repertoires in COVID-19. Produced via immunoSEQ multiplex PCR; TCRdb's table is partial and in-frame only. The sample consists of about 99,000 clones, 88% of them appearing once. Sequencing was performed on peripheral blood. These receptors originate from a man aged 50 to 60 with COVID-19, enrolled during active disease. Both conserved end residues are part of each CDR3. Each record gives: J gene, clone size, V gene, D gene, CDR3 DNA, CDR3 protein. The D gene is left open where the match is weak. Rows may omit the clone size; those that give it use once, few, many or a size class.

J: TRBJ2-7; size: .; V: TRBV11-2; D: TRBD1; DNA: TGTGCCAGCAGCTTAGACCCGACAGGGGTGGCCTACGAGCAGTACTTC; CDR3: CASSLDPTGVAYEQYF
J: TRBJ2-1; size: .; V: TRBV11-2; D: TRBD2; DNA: TGTGCCAGCAGCTTAGAAGGACTAGCCTACAATGAGCAGTTCTTC; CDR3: CASSLEGLAYNEQFF
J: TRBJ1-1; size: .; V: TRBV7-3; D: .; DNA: TGTGCCAGCAGCTTAATCCCGAGGGTAGGTGGGGACACTGAAGCTTTCTTT; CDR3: CASSLIPRVGGDTEAFF
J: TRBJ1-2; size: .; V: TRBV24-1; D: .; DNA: TGTGCCACCAGTGATACCAACAGTGGCTACACCTTC; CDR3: CATSDTNSGYTF
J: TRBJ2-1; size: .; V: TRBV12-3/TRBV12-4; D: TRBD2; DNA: TGTGCCAGCAGCTCTAGCGGACTTGAGCAGTTCTTC; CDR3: CASSSSGLEQFF
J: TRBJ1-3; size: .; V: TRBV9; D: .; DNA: TGTGCCAGCAGCGTAGAGGGGCTTGGAAACACCATATATTTT; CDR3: CASSVEGLGNTIYF
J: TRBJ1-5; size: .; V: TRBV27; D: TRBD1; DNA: TGTGCCAGCAGTAGGACTACAGGGGGCGCATCGAATCAGCCCCAGCATTTT; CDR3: CASSRTTGGASNQPQHF
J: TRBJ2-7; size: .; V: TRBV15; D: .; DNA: TGTGCCACCAGCAAAGGACTGAACTACGAGCAGTACTTC; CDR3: CATSKGLNYEQYF
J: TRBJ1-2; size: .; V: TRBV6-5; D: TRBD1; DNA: TGTGCCAGCAGTAGGGGACAGGCCTATGGCTACACCTTC; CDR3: CASSRGQAYGYTF
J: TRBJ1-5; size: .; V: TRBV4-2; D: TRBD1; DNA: TGTGCCAGCAGCCAACTATCAGTCAGAGGGGGCAGCTCCAATCAGCCCCAGCATTTT; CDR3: CASSQLSVRGGSSNQPQHF
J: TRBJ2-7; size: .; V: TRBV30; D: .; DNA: TGTGCCTGGGGGCAGGGGAACCTTGAGCAGTACTTC; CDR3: CAWGQGNLEQYF
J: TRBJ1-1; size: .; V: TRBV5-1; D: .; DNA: TGCGCCAGCAGCTTAGGAGGACCGGGCACTGAAGCTTTCTTT; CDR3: CASSLGGPGTEAFF
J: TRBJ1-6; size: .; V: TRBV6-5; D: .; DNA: TGTGCCAGCAGCCCCTCCGCCCGCGGGAATTCACCCCTCCACTTT; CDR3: CASSPSARGNSPLHF
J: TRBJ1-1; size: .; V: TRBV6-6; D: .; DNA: TGTGCCAGCAGTTACTCGAGGGTGGAAGCTTTCTTT; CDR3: CASSYSRVEAFF
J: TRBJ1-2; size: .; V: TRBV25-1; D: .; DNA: TGTGCCAGCAGTGAAGGGGGCAGAGTTTATGGCTACACCTTC; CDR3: CASSEGGRVYGYTF
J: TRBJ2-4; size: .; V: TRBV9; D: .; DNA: TGTGCCAGCAGCGAGGGACAAGCAAGTTTCGGTCAGTACTTC; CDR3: CASSEGQASFGQYF
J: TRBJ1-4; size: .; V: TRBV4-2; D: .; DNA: TGTGCCAGCAGCCAAGACAAAATTGGACAGACAACAACTAATGAAAAACTGTTTTTT; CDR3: CASSQDKIGQTTTNEKLFF
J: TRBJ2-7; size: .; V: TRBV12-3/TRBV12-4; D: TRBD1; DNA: TGTGCCAGCAGTTCCACAGGGGGCGAGCAGTACTTC; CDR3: CASSSTGGEQYF
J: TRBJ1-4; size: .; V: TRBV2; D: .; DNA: TGTGCCAGCACCAGGGCCCGCAAGGAAAAACTGTTTTTT; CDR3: CASTRARKEKLFF
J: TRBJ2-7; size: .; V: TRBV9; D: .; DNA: TGTGCCAGCAGCGTAGCCGGGAGTAGCTCCTACGAGCAGTACTTC; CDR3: CASSVAGSSSYEQYF
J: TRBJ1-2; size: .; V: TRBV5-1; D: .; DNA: TGCGCCAGCAGCTTGGGTTCGGGGAACGACTATGGCTACACCTTC; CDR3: CASSLGSGNDYGYTF
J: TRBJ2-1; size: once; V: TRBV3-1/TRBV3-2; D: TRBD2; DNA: TGTGCCAGCAGCCACCTAGCGGGGGGGGACAATGAGCAGTTCTTC; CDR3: CASSHLAGGDNEQFF
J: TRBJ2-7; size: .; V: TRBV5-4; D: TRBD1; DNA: TGTGCCAGCAGCCAGACAGGGATCGAGCAGTACTTC; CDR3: CASSQTGIEQYF
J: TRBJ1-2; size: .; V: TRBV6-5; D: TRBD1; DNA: TGTGCCAGCAGGCGACAGGGTGGCTACACCTTC; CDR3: CASRRQGGYTF
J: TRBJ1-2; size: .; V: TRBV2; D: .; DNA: TGTGCCAGCGGAGCATCCTTCGGCTACACCTTC; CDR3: CASGASFGYTF
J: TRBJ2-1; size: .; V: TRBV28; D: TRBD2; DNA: TGTGCCAGCAGTTCAACCAACAATAGACTAGCGGGGGGGCGTGTGAATGAGCAGTTCTTC; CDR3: CASSSTNNRLAGGRVNEQFF
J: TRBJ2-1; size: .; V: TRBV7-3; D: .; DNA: TGTGCCAGCAGCCAATCGTCAGGGTTGGGCAATGAGCAGTTCTTC; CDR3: CASSQSSGLGNEQFF
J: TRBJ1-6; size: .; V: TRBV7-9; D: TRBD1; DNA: TGTGCCAGCAGCTATCGAGACAGGGCCCGTACGAATTCACCCCTCCACTTT; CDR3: CASSYRDRARTNSPLHF
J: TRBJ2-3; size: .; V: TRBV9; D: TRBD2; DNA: TGTGCCAGCAGCGTAGAAACTAGCGGCAGCACAGATACGCAGTATTTT; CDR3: CASSVETSGSTDTQYF
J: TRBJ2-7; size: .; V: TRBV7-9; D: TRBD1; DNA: TGTGCCAGCAGCTCCCCCTCCGGGACAGGGGCTTGGGAGCAGTACTTC; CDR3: CASSSPSGTGAWEQYF
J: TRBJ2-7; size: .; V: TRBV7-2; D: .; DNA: TGTGCCAGCAGCAGGGGGGGGCTCAGGGGCCACGAGCAGTACTTC; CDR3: CASSRGGLRGHEQYF
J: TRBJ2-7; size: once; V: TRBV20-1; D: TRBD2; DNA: TGCAGTGCTAGTGGGTCACCGGGACTAGCGGGGATAACCTACGAGCAGTACTTC; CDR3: CSASGSPGLAGITYEQYF
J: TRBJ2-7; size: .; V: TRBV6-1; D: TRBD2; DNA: TGTGCCAGCAGTGTAGAACTGGGACTAGCGGGGGGCCCTCCCTACGAGCAGTACTTC; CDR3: CASSVELGLAGGPPYEQYF
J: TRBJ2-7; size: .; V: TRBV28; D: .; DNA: TGTGCCAGCAGTGGGGGCCGTCCGAGCTCCTACGAGCAGTACTTC; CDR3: CASSGGRPSSYEQYF
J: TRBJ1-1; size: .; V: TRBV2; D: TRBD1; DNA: TGTGCCAGCAGGGGACAGGCTGGAAACACTGAAGCTTTCTTT; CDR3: CASRGQAGNTEAFF
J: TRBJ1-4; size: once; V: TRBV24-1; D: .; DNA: TGTGCCACCAGTGAGGCTGGGGGCGGTGAAAAACTGTTTTTT; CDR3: CATSEAGGGEKLFF
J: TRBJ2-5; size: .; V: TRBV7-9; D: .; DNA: TGTGCCAGCAGCTTAGGACTCGACAGCCCAGAGACCCAGTACTTC; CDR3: CASSLGLDSPETQYF
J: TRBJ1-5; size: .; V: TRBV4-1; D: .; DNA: TGCGCCAGCAGCCCTTTGGGGGGTGATCAGCCCCAGCATTTT; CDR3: CASSPLGGDQPQHF
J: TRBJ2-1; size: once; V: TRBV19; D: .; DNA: TGTGCCAGCGGGCGTGGGGGAGGGGGGTACAATGAGCAGTTCTTC; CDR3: CASGRGGGGYNEQFF
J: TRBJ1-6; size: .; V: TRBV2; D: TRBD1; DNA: TGTGCCAGCACTGTGAAGACAGGGGGCACACTTTATAATTCACCCCTCCACTTT; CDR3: CASTVKTGGTLYNSPLHF
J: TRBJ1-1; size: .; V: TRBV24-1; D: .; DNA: TGTGCCACCAGTGATCCGACAGCCGGGAACACTGAAGCTTTCTTT; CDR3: CATSDPTAGNTEAFF
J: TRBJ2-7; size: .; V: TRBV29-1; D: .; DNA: TGCAGCGTTAAGGGAGAGACCTACGAGCAGTACTTC; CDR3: CSVKGETYEQYF
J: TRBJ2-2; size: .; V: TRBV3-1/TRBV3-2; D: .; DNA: TGTGCCAGCAGCCAAAGACAGGTGAACACCGGGGAGCTGTTTTTT; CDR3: CASSQRQVNTGELFF
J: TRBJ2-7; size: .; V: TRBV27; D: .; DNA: TGTGCCAGCAGACCCACTAGCTCCTACGAGCAGTACTTC; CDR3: CASRPTSSYEQYF
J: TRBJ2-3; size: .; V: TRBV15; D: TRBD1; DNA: TGTGCCACCAGCAGAGAAGGACAGGGGACCACAGATACGCAGTATTTT; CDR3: CATSREGQGTTDTQYF
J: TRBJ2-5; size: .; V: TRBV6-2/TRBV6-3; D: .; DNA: TGTGCCAGCAGTCTTCGGGACATACAAGAGACCCAGTACTTC; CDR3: CASSLRDIQETQYF
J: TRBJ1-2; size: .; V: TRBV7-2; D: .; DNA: TGTGCCAGCGGTCGGGGTGCCCTCGGCTATGGCTACACCTTC; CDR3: CASGRGALGYGYTF
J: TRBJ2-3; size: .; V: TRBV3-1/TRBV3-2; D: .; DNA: TGTGCCAGCAGCCAAGATTCGCGGAAGACCAGCACAGATACGCAGTATTTT; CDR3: CASSQDSRKTSTDTQYF
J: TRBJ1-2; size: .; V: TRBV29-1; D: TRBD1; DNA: TGCAGCGTTGGGGGCGGGACAGGGAACTATGGCTACACCTTC; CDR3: CSVGGGTGNYGYTF
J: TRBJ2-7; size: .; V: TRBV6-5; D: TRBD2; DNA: TGTGCCAGCAGTTACACTACGGGGGGGGGCTACGAGCAGTACTTC; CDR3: CASSYTTGGGYEQYF
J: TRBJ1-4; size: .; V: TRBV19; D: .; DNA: TGTGCCAGTAGTATATCAGGGTATATTGAAAAACTGTTTTTT; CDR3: CASSISGYIEKLFF
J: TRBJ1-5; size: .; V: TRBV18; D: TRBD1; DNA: TGTGCCAGCTCACCCCCGACAGGGGGTGGGGGTCGGCCCCAGCATTTT; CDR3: CASSPPTGGGGRPQHF
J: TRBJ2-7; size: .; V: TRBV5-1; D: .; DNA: TGCGCCAGCAGCTTGAATGGACTATACATTTTC; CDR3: CASSLNGLYIF
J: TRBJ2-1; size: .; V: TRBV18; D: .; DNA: TGTGCCAGCTCACCGGAACCCTGGAGGAATGAGCAGTTCTTC; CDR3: CASSPEPWRNEQFF
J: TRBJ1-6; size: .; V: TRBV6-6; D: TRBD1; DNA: TGTGCCAGCAGTCCCAGGGACAGAAGCTCCTATAATTCACCCCTCCACTTT; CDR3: CASSPRDRSSYNSPLHF
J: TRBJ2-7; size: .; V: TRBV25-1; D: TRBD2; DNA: TGTGCCAGCAGTGGGAGTTTCGGGAGGGAGCAGTACTTC; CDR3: CASSGSFGREQYF
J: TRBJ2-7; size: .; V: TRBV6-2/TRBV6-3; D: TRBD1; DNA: TGTGCCAGCAGTTACAGGGTCGGGACAGGGGGGACTGTCGAGCAGTACTTC; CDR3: CASSYRVGTGGTVEQYF
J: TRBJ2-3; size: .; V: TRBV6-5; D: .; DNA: TGTGCCAGCAGCACAGACAGCACAGATACGCAGTATTTT; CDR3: CASSTDSTDTQYF
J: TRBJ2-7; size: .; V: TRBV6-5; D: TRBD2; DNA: TGTGCCAGCAGGACTAGCGGGGGGAACGAGCAGTACTTC; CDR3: CASRTSGGNEQYF
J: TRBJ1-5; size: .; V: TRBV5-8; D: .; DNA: TGTGCCAGCAGCTTGGGGGCAGGGCAGAAGCCTCAGCCCCAGCATTTT; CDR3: CASSLGAGQKPQPQHF